These 29 T cell receptor beta chains were all obtained from the same sample, sequenced in a study of cytomegalovirus exposure and HLA in healthy donors. PCR amplification relied on 60 Vbeta primers (plus 13 Jbeta primers). Sequenced by immunoSEQ multiplex PCR; TCRdb stores in-frame clones only, minus some. The profile covers under 150,000 clones, with around 78% appearing a single time and 3% taken by the ten largest. The sequenced sample was PBMCs. The origin of the receptors is a man in his forties or fifties in good health and CMV-seropositive.

This clone appeared a single time. This chain links TRBV5-6 with TRBJ2-2; 11 bases are shared with TRBD2. V shed 1 base, J shed 4 bases, and the junction held 9 bases outside the gene matches. There are 18 residues in the CDR3. Germline V gene data show CDR1 as SGHDT and CDR2 as YYEEEE. CDR3 residues: CASSLWLAGGLITGELFF. CDR3 sequence (DNA): TGTGCCAGCAGCTTGTGGCTAGCGGGAGGCCTAATCACCGGGGAGCTGTTTTTT.

The rearrangement uses TRBV5-1 and TRBJ2-7, with 9 bases lining up with TRBD1. Germline values: CDR1 SGHRS, CDR2 YFSETQ. CDR3 size: 16 residues. With 0 bases clipped from V and 4 bases from J, the junction kept 8 bases outside the gene matches. The CDR3 bases are TGCGCCAGCAGCTTGGCCCCGACAGGGGGTATTTACGAGCAGTACTTC. It yields the protein CASSLAPTGGIYEQYF.

As for this clone: An end of the junction differs from the germline gene, which may be a read error. The chain recombines TRBV6-1 with TRBJ2-7, with a possible D match to TRBD1 (6 bases). Germline V lookup: CDR1 MNHNS, CDR2 SASEGT. The CDR3 spans 15 residues. CDR3 nucleotides: TGTGCCAGCAGTGGAAGACAGGCGGCCTCTTTGAGGCAGTCCTTC. Encoded protein: CASSGRQAASLRQSF.

The chain uses TRBV15 and TRBJ1-6; TRBD1 might be the D (6 bases). The V gene's germline CDR1 is LNHNV and CDR2 YYDKDF (reference sequence). This CDR3 has 14 residues. V was pared by 3 bases and J by 3 bases, with 6 bases between. This CDR3 is CATSRDSYNSPLHF. In DNA form, the CDR3 reads TGTGCCACCAGCAGGGACAGCTATAATTCACCCCTCCACTTT.

The chain combines TRBV28 with TRBJ2-5, with 8 bases aligning to TRBD2. The CDR3 runs 12 residues. From germline, CDR1 is MDHEN and CDR2 SYDVKM. V shed 7 bases and J 5 bases; nucleotides not matched to a gene: 3. The CDR3 protein is CASKSGGETQYF. The CDR3 nucleotides read TGTGCCAGCAAGTCGGGGGGGGAGACCCAGTACTTC.

V and J are TRBV19 and TRBJ2-7; possible D gene TRBD2, 5 bases. The CDR3 extends over 15 amino acids. The V and J ends lost 1 base and 2 bases respectively, with 12 bases between them. Per germline, CDR1 LNHDA and CDR2 SQIVND (reference sequence). As DNA, the CDR3 is TGTGCCAGTAGTATAGCCCGGAGGTCCACCTACGAGCAGTACTTC. Residues: CASSIARRSTYEQYF.

This chain uses TRBV29-1 with TRBJ2-3, with a tentative D call TRBD1 (6 bases). V shed 7 bases and J shed 0 bases, with 11 bases lying between them. There are 13 residues in the CDR3. Germline values: CDR1 SQVTM, CDR2 ANQGSEA. The CDR3 DNA follows: TGCAGCGCTGGGACAATCAGCACAGATACGCAGTATTTT. It is translated as CSAGTISTDTQYF.

This chain connects TRBV5-1 to TRBJ2-6; 7 bases fit TRBD1. V trimming: 4 bases; J trimming: 4 bases; junction bases outside the gene matches: 5. Germline values: CDR1 SGHRS, CDR2 YFSETQ. This CDR3 has 15 residues. CDR3: CASSGTGAGANVLTF. As DNA, the CDR3 is TGCGCCAGCAGCGGCACAGGGGCGGGGGCCAACGTCCTGACTTTC.

The V and J genes are TRBV27 and TRBJ2-6, with D hard to call. The germline CDR1 and CDR2 sequences are MNHEY and SMNVEV (reference sequence). This CDR3 is 17 amino acids long. V was trimmed by 1 base and J by 0 bases, leaving 10 bases between them. The CDR3 spells CASSLWSVSSGANVLTF. The DNA of the CDR3 is TGTGCCAGCAGTTTATGGTCTGTGAGCTCTGGGGCCAACGTCCTGACTTTC.

This clone turned up a few times. The chain combines TRBV2 with TRBJ2-3; 9 bases align to TRBD2. Germline CDR1 is SNHLY and CDR2 is FYNNEI. The V and J ends lost 2 bases and 6 bases, in that order; junction bases with no gene match: 9. The length of the CDR3 is 16 residues. The CDR3 DNA follows: TGTGCCAGCAGTGAAATGTGGGCGGGAGGGCCGGATACGCAGTATTTT. It specifies CASSEMWAGGPDTQYF.

J is TRBJ1-4 and V is TRBV5-4; D is unresolved. CDR3 length equals 15 residues. The germline V and J ends were trimmed by 0 bases and 8 bases, with 14 bases remaining between them. Germline lookup yields CDR1 SGHNT and CDR2 YYREEE (reference sequence). This chain's CDR3 is CASSLDTGRREKLFF. Here the CDR3 DNA reads TGTGCCAGCAGCTTGGACACCGGCCGGAGGGAAAAACTGTTTTTT. Variable domain in full (rest from reference TRBV5-4 and TRBJ1-4): ETGVTQSPTHLIKTRGQQVTLRCSSQSGHNTVSWYQQALGQGPQFIFQYYREEENGRGNFPPRFSGLQFPNYSSELNVNALELDDSALYLCASSLDTGRREKLFFGSGTQLSVL.

This clone has just a few counts. V and J are TRBV28 and TRBJ2-7; TRBD2 aligns across 8 bases. Trimming took 4 bases from V and 3 from J; bases not matched to a gene: 11. CDR3 length equals 16 residues. The V gene's germline CDR1 is MDHEN and CDR2 SYDVKM. In DNA form, the CDR3 reads TGTGCCAGCAGTTCCCCCGGGGGTAGCGGGAACTACGAGCAGTACTTC. This translates into CASSSPGGSGNYEQYF. Based on the CDR3 plus reference TRBV28 and TRBJ2-7, the full variable domain is DVKVTQSSRYLVKRTGEKVFLECVQDMDHENMFWYRQDPGLGLRLIYFSYDVKMKEKGDIPEGYSVSREKKERFSLILESASTNQTSMYLCASSSPGGSGNYEQYFGPGTRLTVT.

This chain links TRBV15 with TRBJ2-1; D perhaps matches TRBD1 (6 bases). Germline V gene data show CDR1 as LNHNV and CDR2 as YYDKDF (reference sequence). V lost 8 bases and J lost 4, with 12 bases in between. The CDR3 loop spans 13 amino acids. CDR3 bases: TGTGCCACCGGTACAGGGAATTACAATGAGCAGTTCTTC. This encodes CATGTGNYNEQFF. The full variable domain, its missing parts supplied by reference TRBV15 and TRBJ2-1, is DAMVIQNPRYQVTQFGKPVTLSCSQTLNHNVMYWYQQKSSQAPKLLFHYYDKDFNNEADTPDNFQSRRPNTSFCFLDIRSPGLGDTAMYLCATGTGNYNEQFFGPGTRLTVL.

The V call is TRBV30, the J call TRBJ1-2; D may be TRBD1 (6 bases). Trimming left V 4 bases short and J 0 bases short, with 15 bases between. Germline CDR1 is GTSNPN and CDR2 is SVGIG (reference sequence). There are 15 residues in the CDR3. The chain's CDR3 is CAWIKPDRTNYGYTF. CDR3 in DNA: TGTGCCTGGATCAAACCCGACAGGACTAACTATGGCTACACCTTC.

The rearrangement joins TRBV11-1 to TRBJ1-1; D not resolved. This CDR3 is built from 13 residues. The germline V gene encodes CDR1 SGHAT and CDR2 FQDESV (reference sequence). V lost 5 bases to trimming and J lost 9 bases, with 16 bases between them. DNA of the CDR3: TGTGCCAGCAGCCCTGAAACAGCCCAGAAAGCTTTCTTT. Its translation: CASSPETAQKAFF.

This clone was counted a single time. The gene calls are TRBV6-6 and TRBJ2-6; 9 bases agree with TRBD1. Germline lookup yields CDR1 MNHNY and CDR2 SVGAGI (reference sequence). The J segment lost 2 bases and the V segment lost 6 bases, leaving 2 bases of the junction unmatched. The CDR3 spans 15 residues. The CDR3, as DNA: TGTGCCAGCAGCCGACAGGGGGCTGGGGCCAACGTCCTGACTTTC. Protein: CASSRQGAGANVLTF.

This clone appeared a few times. J is TRBJ2-7 and V is TRBV7-4, with a tentative D call TRBD1 (6 bases). The V end was cut by 6 bases, the J end by 3 bases, with 12 bases between. Looked up from germline, CDR1 is SGHVT and CDR2 is SQSDAQ. The CDR3 is 13 residues long. CDR3 residues: CASSCRGIYEQYF. CDR3 sequence (DNA): TGTGCCAGCAGTTGTAGGGGGATCTACGAGCAGTACTTC.

This clone was found a few times. The rearrangement joins TRBV11-3 to TRBJ1-2; a possible D gene is TRBD1 (6 bases). CDR3 length equals 13 residues. Germline values: CDR1 SGHNT, CDR2 YENEEA. V was pared by 4 bases and J by 14 bases, with 20 bases between. The CDR3 sequence: CASSSRGEGVLTF. The CDR3 DNA sequence: TGTGCCAGCAGCTCCAGGGGAGAGGGAGTGCTAACCTTC.

The chain has TRBV2 and TRBJ1-2, with 8 nucleotides matching TRBD1. The CDR3 is 14 residues long. V shed 4 bases and J 1 base; nucleotides not matched to a gene: 2. Germline CDR1 reads SNHLY; CDR2 reads FYNNEI. The CDR3 DNA sequence: TGTGCCAGCAGTGGACAGGGGTATAACTATGGCTACACCTTC. Amino acids: CASSGQGYNYGYTF.

Concerning this clone itself: In the same sample, other DNA sequences code for this CDR3. CDR3 nucleotides: TGCGCCAGTAGAGGCCCCGGGGAAAGTAGCTCTGAAGCTTTCTTT. This gives the protein CASRGPGESSSEAFF. The chain is built from TRBV5-1 and TRBJ1-1, with D uncertain. CDR3 length: 15 residues. Trimming stripped 8 bases from V and 6 bases from J, with 23 bases between. Germline loops: CDR1 SGHRS, CDR2 YFSETQ.

This clone has a handful of counts. J is TRBJ2-4 and V is TRBV9, with TRBD2 matching over 14 bases. V shed 3 bases and J 5 bases; nucleotides not matched to a gene: 10. The CDR3 has 18 residues. The germline V gene has CDR1 SGDLS and CDR2 YYNGEE. CDR3 DNA: TGTGCCAGCAGCGACGCCCCGGGACTAGCGGGAGTACAAAACATTCAGTACTTC. This encodes CASSDAPGLAGVQNIQYF.

This clone was detected a few times. The V and J genes are TRBV28 and TRBJ1-3; D unresolved. The germline V gene encodes CDR1 MDHEN and CDR2 SYDVKM. This CDR3 is built from 16 residues. Trimming removed 5 bases at V and 0 bases at J, with 14 bases between. CDR3 in amino acids: CASSPPLGSSGNTIYF. CDR3 DNA: TGTGCCAGCAGTCCCCCACTGGGCAGCTCTGGAAACACCATATATTTT.

Details on this clone: At one boundary the junction diverges from the germline segment, which might be a read error. The chain combines TRBV7-9 with TRBJ2-1, with 10 bases matching TRBD1. This CDR3 is built from 15 residues. The V gene's germline CDR1 is SEHNR and CDR2 FQNEAQ (reference sequence). The CDR3 sequence: CSSSPRQGADNEQFF. CDR3 nucleotide sequence: TGTTCCAGCAGCCCAAGACAGGGGGCGGACAATGAGCAGTTCTTC.

This clone was detected a few times. The chain uses TRBV2 and TRBJ1-3, with D perhaps TRBD1 (5 bases). V lost 1 base and J 7 bases, leaving 14 bases between the germline ends. Germline CDR1 is SNHLY and CDR2 is FYNNEI. This CDR3 spans 15 amino acids. CDR3 DNA: TGTGCCAGCAGTGAAGGGGCAGGGAAAAGCAACACCATATATTTT. It yields the protein CASSEGAGKSNTIYF.

This rearrangement joins TRBV4-2 to TRBJ2-2, with 10 bases fitting TRBD2. Germline lookup yields CDR1 LGHNA and CDR2 YNFKEQ. The V gene end was trimmed by 4 bases and the J gene end by 3 bases; junction bases not matched to a gene: 2. The CDR3 contains 15 residues. The CDR3: CASSPGLADTGELFF. In DNA, the CDR3 is TGTGCCAGCAGCCCTGGACTAGCGGACACCGGGGAGCTGTTTTTT.

The rearrangement links TRBV4-2 to TRBJ2-7, with TRBD1 matching 7 bases. V was pared by 4 bases and J by 0 bases, with 12 bases of the junction left unmatched. The CDR3 is 17 residues long. Germline V gene data show CDR1 as LGHNA and CDR2 as YNFKEQ. The CDR3 DNA reads as TGTGCCAGCAGCCTGGTTAAGACGGGGACAGCCTCCTACGAGCAGTACTTC. It yields the protein CASSLVKTGTASYEQYF.

V gene TRBV2 combines with J gene TRBJ2-7; 10 bases agree with TRBD1. J was trimmed by 5 bases and V by 6 bases; bases with no gene match: 22. Germline V gives CDR1 SNHLY, CDR2 FYNNEI. This CDR3 has 19 amino acids. CDR3 coding DNA: TGTGCCAGCAGGTTTTGGGACAGGGGTAGTAGGGACTCCCCCCACGAGCAGTACTTC. This encodes CASRFWDRGSRDSPHEQYF.

CDR3: CASSPRNTNTEAFF. In DNA, the CDR3 is TGTGCCAGCTCACCACGCAACACGAACACTGAAGCTTTCTTT. V is TRBV18 and J is TRBJ1-1; D unresolved. V lost 1 base and J lost 1, with 7 bases in between. This CDR3 spans 14 amino acids. Germline CDR1 is KGHSH and CDR2 is LQKENI. Full variable domain (missing parts from reference TRBV18 and TRBJ1-1): NAGVMQNPRHLVRRRGQEARLRCSPMKGHSHVYWYRQLPEEGLKFMVYLQKENIIDESGMPKERFSAEFPKEGPSILRIQQVVRGDSAAYFCASSPRNTNTEAFFGQGTRLTVV.

The V and J genes are TRBV6-1 and TRBJ2-7; D is perhaps TRBD1 (5 bases). Germline loops: CDR1 MNHNS, CDR2 SASEGT. Deletions cut 3 bases from V and 6 bases from J, with 15 bases between. The CDR3 sequence is 14 residues long. The CDR3 is CASSEAGLSLEQYF. CDR3 nucleotides: TGTGCCAGCAGTGAGGCAGGGCTCTCTCTCGAGCAGTACTTC.